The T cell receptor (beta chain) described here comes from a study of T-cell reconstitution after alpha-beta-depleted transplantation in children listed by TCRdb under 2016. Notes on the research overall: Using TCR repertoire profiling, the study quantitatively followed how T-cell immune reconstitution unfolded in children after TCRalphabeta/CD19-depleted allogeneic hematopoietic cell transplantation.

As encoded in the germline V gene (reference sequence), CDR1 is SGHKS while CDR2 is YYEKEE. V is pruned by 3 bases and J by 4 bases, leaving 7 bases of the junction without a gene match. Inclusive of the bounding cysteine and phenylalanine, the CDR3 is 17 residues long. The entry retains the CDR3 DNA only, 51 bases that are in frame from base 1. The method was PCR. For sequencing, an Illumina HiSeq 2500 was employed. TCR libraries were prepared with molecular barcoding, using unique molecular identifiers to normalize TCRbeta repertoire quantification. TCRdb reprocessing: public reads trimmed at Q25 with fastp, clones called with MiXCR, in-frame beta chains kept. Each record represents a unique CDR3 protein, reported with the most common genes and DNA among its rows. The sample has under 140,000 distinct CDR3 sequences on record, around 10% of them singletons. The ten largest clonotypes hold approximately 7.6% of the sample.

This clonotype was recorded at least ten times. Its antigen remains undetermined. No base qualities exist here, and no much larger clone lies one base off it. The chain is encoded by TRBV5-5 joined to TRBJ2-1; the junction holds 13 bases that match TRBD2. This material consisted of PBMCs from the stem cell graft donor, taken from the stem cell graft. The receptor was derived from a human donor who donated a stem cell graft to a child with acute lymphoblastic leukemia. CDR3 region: CASSSPTGLAGYNEQFF. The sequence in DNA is TGTGCCAGCAGCTCCCCAACGGGACTAGCGGGGTACAATGAGCAGTTCTTC.